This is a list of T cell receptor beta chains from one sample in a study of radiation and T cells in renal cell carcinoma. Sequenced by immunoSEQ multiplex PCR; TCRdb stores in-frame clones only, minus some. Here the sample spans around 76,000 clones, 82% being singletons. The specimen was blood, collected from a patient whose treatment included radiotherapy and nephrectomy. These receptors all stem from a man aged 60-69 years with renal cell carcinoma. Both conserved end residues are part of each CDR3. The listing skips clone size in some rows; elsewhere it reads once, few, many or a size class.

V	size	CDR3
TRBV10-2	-	CASSRSLAGGGEQFF
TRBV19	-	CASSIGWVNTEAFF
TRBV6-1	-	CASIWDRGSTDTQYF
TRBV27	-	CASRKQGPANTGELFF
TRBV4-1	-	CASSRGQGHNEKLFF
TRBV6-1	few	CASRWDRVTGELFF
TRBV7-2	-	CASSSTGGSSYEQYF
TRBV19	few	CASSATGTRSPYEQYF
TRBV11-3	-	CASSPRGGMEQFF
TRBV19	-	CASSIFPSSGADTQYF
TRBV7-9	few	CASSWATGPLNNEQFF
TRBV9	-	CASSVALSTGEQYF
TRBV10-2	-	CASSEPSGSTDTQYF
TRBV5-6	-	CASSSGTSGYYEQYF
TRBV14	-	CASSQAQGRNEQFF
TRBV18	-	CASSATGTGDGEQYF
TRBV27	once	CATLAGRSSYNEQFF
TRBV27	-	CASSLLGQGPLGYGYTF
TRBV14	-	CASSQDPGQPQHF
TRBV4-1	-	CASSQVLSRASGRAHNSGELFF
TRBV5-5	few	CASSLVDEQYF
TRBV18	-	CASSPSQGSNTIYF
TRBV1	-	CTSSLSCLRKTYGYTF
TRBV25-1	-	CASSLTGEQYF
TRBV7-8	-	CASSLTLYEQYF
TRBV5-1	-	CASSLVSGSSYEQYF
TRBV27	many	CASSTTGDSIQPQHF
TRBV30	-	CAWSVRGSKNIQYF
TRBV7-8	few	CASSSRANYGYTF
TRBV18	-	CASSPRDTYNEQFF
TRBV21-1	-	CASSKAGTVVGYTF
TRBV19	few	CASSIAKNQPQHF
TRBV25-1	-	CVSSEPGIYEQYF
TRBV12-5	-	CASGGGTSGSNTGELFF
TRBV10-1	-	CASSANGRARDEQYF
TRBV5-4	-	CASSRDRTGSKNIQYF
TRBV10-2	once	CASSESLYTQYF
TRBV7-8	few	CASSLATYEQYF
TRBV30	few	CAWSVQDNQPQHF
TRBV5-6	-	CASSLGGETASYGYTF
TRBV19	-	CASTRTGGRGEQYF
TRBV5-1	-	CASSSDTADTQYF
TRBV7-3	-	CASSGGGTEAFF
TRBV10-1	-	CASSEGQGKETQYF
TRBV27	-	CASTLLGLADNEQFF
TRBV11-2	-	CASSLDGRTDTQYF
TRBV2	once	CASRLTAFLYNEQFF
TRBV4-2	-	CASSQWKDTQYF
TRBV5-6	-	CASSLEAEAGYTF
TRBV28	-	CASSRVLTNEKLFF
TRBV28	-	CASSSFFGTGDEKLFF
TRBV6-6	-	CASTGGLPYEQYF
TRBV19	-	CASSTRAGLAGYEQYF